Described below is a single T cell receptor (beta chain) sequence and its context. The antigen remains undetermined. These data originate in a study of long-term antiretroviral therapy in people with HIV. Study background: The earliest samples came from an era when ART typically awaited falling CD4 counts. Findings and limits, study-wide: Blood obtained between about 2004 and 2018 may reflect older ART regimens. The range of CDR3 lengths in HIV repertoires proved narrower than that found in controls. Diversity measured after ART increased yet remained under transplant donor controls.

A v3.0 immunoSEQ assay was performed at survey level. The assay was immunoSEQ multiplex PCR, and TCRdb's table has in-frame clones only and misses some. Of around 21,000 clones listed, around 81% are singletons. CDR1 and CDR2 from the germline V gene are SQVTM and ANQGSEA. With 3 bases clipped from V and 5 bases from J, the junction kept 7 bases outside the gene matches. CDR3 length equals 14 residues. The starting material was unsorted PBMCs, obtained about 4 years after starting antiretroviral therapy. The chain employs TRBV29-1 and TRBJ2-5; 9 nucleotides match TRBD2. This TCR was sampled from a man between 18 and 35 years old with HIV. The CDR3 loop is CSVEAGGNAETQYF. DNA of the CDR3: TGCAGCGTTGAGGCGGGGGGGAATGCTGAGACCCAGTACTTC.